Given below is one TCR beta chain in context. Its target is unknown. CDR3 length: 15 residues. The V gene lost 0 bases and the J gene lost 4 bases, with 12 bases spanning the gap. Germline V lookup: CDR1 SGHDN, CDR2 FVKESK. The sample originates from a study of lymphopenia after photon versus proton radiotherapy. General study results and limits: Oligoclonal CD8+ Temra expansion after nadir drove photon patients' diversity drop. Survival link was tested only in deceased patients; proton benefit remains a possibility. A bigger post-nadir fall in TCR diversity correlated inversely with survival time in deceased patients. Under photons, naive T cells and diversity fell while effector/memory populations rose.

The protocol was immunoSEQ multiplex PCR, while the TCRdb copy is restricted to in-frame clones and leaves out a portion. The data hold about 25,000 clones, with around 83% observed a single time. The sample here was peripheral blood, taken from a patient treated with photon-based radiotherapy. The TCR sequence derives from a woman aged 50 to 65 with pancreatic cancer. V and J are TRBV14 and TRBJ1-2, with D unclear. The CDR3 region is CASSQDLRAIYGYTF. The DNA for the CDR3 is TGTGCCAGCAGCCAAGATCTTCGGGCCATCTATGGCTACACCTTC.